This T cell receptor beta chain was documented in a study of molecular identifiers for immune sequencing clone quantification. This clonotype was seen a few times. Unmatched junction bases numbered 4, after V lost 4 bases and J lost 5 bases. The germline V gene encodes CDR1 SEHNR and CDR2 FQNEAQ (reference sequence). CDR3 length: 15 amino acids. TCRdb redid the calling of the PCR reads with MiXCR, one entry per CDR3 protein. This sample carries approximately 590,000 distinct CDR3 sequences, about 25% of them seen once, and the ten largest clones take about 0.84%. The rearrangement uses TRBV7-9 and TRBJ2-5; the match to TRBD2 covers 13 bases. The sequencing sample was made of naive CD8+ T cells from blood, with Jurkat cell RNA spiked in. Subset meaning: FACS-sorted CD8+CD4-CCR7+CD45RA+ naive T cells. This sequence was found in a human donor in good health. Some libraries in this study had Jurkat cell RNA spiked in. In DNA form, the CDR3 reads TGTGCCAGCAGCTCCACTAGCGGGGGGGCTGAGACCCAGTACTTC. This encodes CASSSTSGGAETQYF.